Given below is one T cell receptor beta chain in context. Its cognate antigen is unknown. The ends were cut back, 5 bases at V and 9 bases at J, with 14 bases in the middle. Germline loops: CDR1 SEHNR, CDR2 FQNEAQ (reference sequence). CDR3 length equals 12 residues. The data belong to a study of shared clonotypes between healthy human individuals. Sequencing was performed with immunoSEQ multiplex PCR; in TCRdb, only in-frame clones are kept and a portion is missing. The sample lists under 300,000 clones; 50% to 75% were seen once. Study-wide results and limits: Against clonotypes common to all four donors, non-shared ones had lower generation probabilities. Shared across a few donors were 4% to 6% of the naive CD4 clonotypes.

Sample: memory CD4+ T cells sorted from blood. Specified subset: CD45RA-negative fraction. J is TRBJ2-7 and V is TRBV7-9; D tentatively reads TRBD1 or TRBD2 (5 bases each). This receptor was obtained from a man in his thirties or forties in good health. This CDR3 is CASSREGLRQYF. CDR3 bases: TGTGCCAGCAGCCGAGAGGGGTTAAGGCAGTACTTC.